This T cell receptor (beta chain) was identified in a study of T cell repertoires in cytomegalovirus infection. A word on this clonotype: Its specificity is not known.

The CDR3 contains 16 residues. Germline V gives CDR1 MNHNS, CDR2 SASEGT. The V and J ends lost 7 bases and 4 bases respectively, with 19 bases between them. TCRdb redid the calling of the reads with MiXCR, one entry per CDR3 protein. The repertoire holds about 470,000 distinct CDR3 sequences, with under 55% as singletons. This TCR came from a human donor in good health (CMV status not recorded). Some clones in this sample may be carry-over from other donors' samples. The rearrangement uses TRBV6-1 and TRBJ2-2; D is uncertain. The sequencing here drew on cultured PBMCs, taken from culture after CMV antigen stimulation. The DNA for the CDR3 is TGTGCCAGCAAAAAAGGACGTGTCGGGTTCACCGGGGAGCTGTTTTTT. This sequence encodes CASKKGRVGFTGELFF.